This entry lists 30 T cell receptor beta chains sequenced from one sample in a study of CD8 T cells in ankylosing spondylitis. One entry per CDR3 protein, called by TCRdb with MiXCR from the 5' RACE reads. The sample consists of about 270,000 distinct CDR3 sequences, under 35% of them appearing once. Sequencing was done on a sample of blood, either unsorted or a sorted T cell fraction (not recorded which). Every receptor here comes from a male donor with ankylosing spondylitis or in good health (not recorded which).

This clonotype has just a few counts. This chain links TRBV6-5 with TRBJ1-1; D possibly corresponds to TRBD1 (6 bases). V was pared by 5 bases and J by 3 bases, with 13 bases between. Germline loops: CDR1 MNHEY, CDR2 SVGAGI. The CDR3 is 14 amino acids. The CDR3 nucleotides are TGTGCCAGCAGTCTCGAGGGGGGAGACACTGAAGCTTTCTTT. It specifies CASSLEGGDTEAFF.

The genes are TRBV10-2 and TRBJ2-7; no firm D call. The CDR3 loop spans 12 amino acids. Trimming pared 4 bases from V and 2 bases from J, leaving 6 bases between. Germline V lookup: CDR1 WSHSY, CDR2 SAAADI. The CDR3 nucleotides read TGCGCCAGCAGTGGCTTTACCTACGAGCAGTACTTC. Residues: CASSGFTYEQYF.

Comment on this clonotype: Just one base apart from a much larger clone, this may be a read error. V usage is TRBV20-1 and J usage is TRBJ1-1; D is uncertain. The CDR3 has 13 residues. Trimming took off 0 bases at V and 0 bases at J, with 5 bases between the two ends. CDR1 is DFQATT and CDR2 is SNEGSKA in the germline V gene (reference sequence). CDR3 loop: CSARDRMNTEAFF. DNA of the CDR3: TGCAGTGCTAGAGATAGGATGAACACTGAAGCTTTCTTT.

The chain combines TRBV24-1 with TRBJ2-1; D is uncertain. This CDR3 has 14 residues. The V gene lost 1 base and the J gene lost 7 bases, with 10 bases spanning the gap. The germline V gene has CDR1 KGHDR and CDR2 SFDVKD. CDR3 amino acids: CATSDLKGQNEQFF. DNA of the CDR3: TGTGCCACCAGTGATTTAAAGGGCCAAAATGAGCAGTTCTTC.

The chain is built from TRBV28 and TRBJ2-5, with D uncertain. The CDR3 totals 13 residues. The V gene lost 4 bases and the J gene lost 0 bases, with 6 bases spanning the gap. In germline, CDR1 is MDHEN, CDR2 SYDVKM. The CDR3 loop is CASSSYYQETQYF. As DNA, the CDR3 is TGTGCCAGCAGTTCCTACTACCAAGAGACCCAGTACTTC.

The genes are TRBV28 and TRBJ2-3; no firm D call. Germline values: CDR1 MDHEN, CDR2 SYDVKM. The V gene lost 10 bases and the J gene lost 0 bases, with 11 bases spanning the gap. The CDR3 is 13 amino acids. CDR3 protein: CATTIQSTDTQYF. The CDR3 DNA reads as TGTGCCACCACGATTCAAAGCACAGATACGCAGTATTTT.

A single count supports this clonotype. The V call is TRBV24-1, the J call TRBJ2-3; D gene ambiguous. The germline V gene has CDR1 KGHDR and CDR2 SFDVKD. CDR3 size: 14 residues. Between the trimmed V and J ends, which lost 7 bases and 0 bases, there was a span of 10 bases. The CDR3 DNA reads TGTGCCACCAGACCGAGCTCTAGCACAGATACGCAGTATTTT. Protein: CATRPSSSTDTQYF.

This clonotype was seen a few times. The chain carries TRBV10-2 and TRBJ2-7; TRBD1 matches 8 bases. Germline V gene data show CDR1 as WSHSY and CDR2 as SAAADI. The length of the CDR3 is 13 residues. Trimming removed 7 bases from V and 2 bases from J; junction bases left unmatched: 4. CDR3 loop: CASKTGGTYEQYF. CDR3 sequence (DNA): TGCGCCAGCAAAACAGGGGGGACCTACGAGCAGTACTTC.

In DNA form, the CDR3 reads TGTGCCAGCGGCTTTCTTACAGGGACGTTTAGCAATCAGCCCCAGCATTTT. This codes for CASGFLTGTFSNQPQHF. The rearrangement uses TRBV12-3 or TRBV12-4 and TRBJ1-5, with D perhaps TRBD1 (6 bases). V was trimmed by 8 bases and J by 0 bases, leaving 20 bases between them. This CDR3 is 17 amino acids long.

There are a few counts of this clonotype. V gene TRBV5-6 combines with J gene TRBJ1-2; D is possibly TRBD1 (5 bases). The V end lost 6 bases, the J end lost 4 bases, and 19 bases lay between the germline ends. This CDR3 is built from 15 residues. Germline V gene sequence: CDR1 SGHDT, CDR2 YYEEEE. The CDR3 DNA follows: TGTGCCAGCACCAGGGATGAGGGTTCGCGCTATGGCTACACCTTC. Translated, it gives CASTRDEGSRYGYTF.

V gene TRBV20-1 combines with J gene TRBJ2-2; tentative D call: TRBD2 (5 bases). V lost 4 bases, J lost 4 bases, and 16 bases lay in between. Germline CDR1 and CDR2: DFQATT and SNEGSKA (reference sequence). The CDR3 is made up of 15 amino acids. The CDR3 coding sequence is TGCAGTGCTACCAGGCGGGCGTTCGGCACCGGGGAGCTGTTTTTT. Translated: CSATRRAFGTGELFF.

J is TRBJ1-2 and V is TRBV11-2; no definite D call. The CDR3 is 16 amino acids. Germline values: CDR1 SGHAT, CDR2 FQNNGV. The V end was cut by 0 bases, the J end by 5 bases, with 16 bases between. Here the CDR3 reads CASSLDYGNTLYGYTF. The CDR3 DNA follows: TGTGCCAGCAGCTTAGATTATGGAAATACCCTATATGGCTACACCTTC.

This clonotype was seen a handful of times. The chain recombines TRBV20-1 with TRBJ1-5, with D tentatively TRBD1 (5 bases). Germline lookup yields CDR1 DFQATT and CDR2 SNEGSKA (reference sequence). Trimming took 3 bases from V and 7 from J, leaving 10 bases between them. The CDR3 consists of 12 residues. DNA for the CDR3: TGCAGTGCTAGTGGGGCCCCCCAGCCCCAGCATTTT. Its translation is CSASGAPQPQHF.

This clonotype was counted at least ten times. The chain is built from TRBV29-1 and TRBJ2-2, with D unclear. The CDR3 totals 10 residues. CDR1 and CDR2 from the germline V gene are SQVTM and ANQGSEA. The ends were cut back, 5 bases at V and 6 bases at J, with 4 bases in the middle. Here the CDR3 reads CSVNPGELFF. DNA for the CDR3: TGCAGCGTTAACCCCGGGGAGCTGTTTTTT.

CDR3 coding DNA: TGTGCCAGCTCTTCGACGGATTTCTGGGAGCAGTACTTC. Amino acid sequence: CASSSTDFWEQYF. V is TRBV18 and J is TRBJ2-7; D is ambiguous. CDR3 size: 13 residues. The germline V gene has CDR1 KGHSH and CDR2 LQKENI. Between the trimmed V and J ends, which lost 6 bases and 7 bases, there was a span of 16 bases.

This chain joins TRBV9 and TRBJ2-1; D may be TRBD1 or TRBD2 (5 bases each). The CDR3 spans 15 residues. CDR1 is SGDLS and CDR2 is YYNGEE in the germline V gene. The V end was cut by 0 bases, the J end by 4 bases, with 11 bases between. CDR3 coding DNA: TGTGCCAGCAGCGTAGCCGGGGCCCAATACAATGAGCAGTTCTTC. Protein: CASSVAGAQYNEQFF. The variable domain in full, with the rest retrieved from reference TRBV9 and TRBJ2-1, is DSGVTQTPKHLITATGQRVTLRCSPRSGDLSVYWYQQSLDQGLQFLIQYYNGEERAKGNILERFSAQQFPDLHSELNLSSLELGDSALYFCASSVAGAQYNEQFFGPGTRLTVL.

The chain carries TRBV6-6 and TRBJ2-7, with a weak D call TRBD1 (6 bases). V was cut by 2 bases and J by 2 bases, with 7 bases left in between. The CDR3 is 13 residues long. Germline V gives CDR1 MNHNY, CDR2 SVGAGI (reference sequence). CDR3 sequence: CASSYGQTYEQYF. CDR3 DNA sequence: TGTGCCAGCAGTTACGGACAGACCTACGAGCAGTACTTC.

The chain is built from TRBV12-3 or TRBV12-4 and TRBJ2-7; no reliable D call. The CDR3 loop spans 13 amino acids. Trimming removed 3 bases at V and 2 bases at J, with 8 bases between. Here the CDR3 DNA reads TGTGCCAGCAGTTTTGGGTTAACCTACGAGCAGTACTTC. It encodes CASSFGLTYEQYF.

The chain's CDR3 is CASSPRQDWGEKLFF. CDR3 DNA: TGTGCCAGCAGCCCCAGACAGGATTGGGGTGAAAAACTGTTTTTT. The rearrangement joins TRBV7-9 to TRBJ1-4, with D possibly TRBD1 on 6 matching bases. Germline values: CDR1 SEHNR, CDR2 FQNEAQ (reference sequence). The V and J ends lost 5 bases and 7 bases respectively, with 17 bases between them. The CDR3 sequence is 15 residues long.

This clonotype showed up just a few times. This chain joins TRBV27 and TRBJ2-7; D call uncertain. Trimming shortened V by 3 bases and J by 0 bases, and 9 bases separated the two germline ends. Germline CDR1 MNHEY, CDR2 SMNVEV (reference sequence). This CDR3 contains 14 residues. The CDR3 nucleotides read TGTGCCAGCAGTTTCTCCGACACCTCCTACGAGCAGTACTTC. Translated: CASSFSDTSYEQYF.

The chain employs TRBV12-3 or TRBV12-4 and TRBJ1-2; D is perhaps TRBD1 (6 bases). The CDR3 extends over 13 amino acids. V was cut by 3 bases and J by 9 bases, with 14 bases left in between. CDR3 DNA sequence: TGTGCCAGCAGTTTTGGGGGCGAGAGCCGCTACACCTTC. Encoded protein: CASSFGGESRYTF.

The chain carries TRBV27 and TRBJ1-2; 9 nucleotides align to TRBD1. Trimming cost V 2 bases and J 4 bases; bases outside gene matches: 5. The CDR3 has 15 amino acids. Germline assignment: CDR1 MNHEY and CDR2 SMNVEV (reference sequence). This chain's CDR3 is CASSLPGQGPYGYTF. CDR3 nucleotide sequence: TGTGCCAGCAGTTTACCGGGACAGGGACCCTATGGCTACACCTTC.

This sequence joins TRBV9 and TRBJ2-5; 9 nucleotides align to TRBD1. Germline lookup yields CDR1 SGDLS and CDR2 YYNGEE. The CDR3 loop spans 14 amino acids. V was pared by 4 bases and J by 3 bases, with 4 bases of the junction left unmatched. DNA of the CDR3: TGTGCCAGCAGCCAAACAGGGGGCGAAGAGACCCAGTACTTC. Translating it yields CASSQTGGEETQYF.

This clonotype was counted a few times. The V and J genes are TRBV20-1 and TRBJ2-5, with D unresolved. The germline V gene has CDR1 DFQATT and CDR2 SNEGSKA (reference sequence). This CDR3 comprises 13 residues. The germline V and J ends were trimmed by 3 bases and 7 bases, with 15 bases remaining between them. CDR3 bases: TGCAGTGCTAGCCCGGATTATTCGGGGACCCAGTACTTC. It is translated as CSASPDYSGTQYF.

V is TRBV7-9 and J is TRBJ2-7; D not certain. With 5 bases removed from V and 3 bases from J, the gap between germline ends came to 11 bases. Germline V CDR1 and CDR2: SEHNR, FQNEAQ (reference sequence). The CDR3 consists of 13 residues. The CDR3 loop is CASSPKDDYEQYF. DNA of the CDR3: TGTGCCAGCAGCCCAAAGGATGACTACGAGCAGTACTTC.

This clonotype was detected only a few times. The rearrangement uses TRBV27 and TRBJ2-1; TRBD2 is a possible D gene (6 bases). V was shortened by 9 bases and J by 7 bases, with 13 bases between the two germline ends. The germline V gene encodes CDR1 MNHEY and CDR2 SMNVEV (reference sequence). This CDR3 region has 12 residues. CDR3 loop: CARGLRGNEQFF. CDR3 in DNA: TGTGCCAGGGGACTCCGCGGGAATGAGCAGTTCTTC.

There are a few counts of this clonotype. The chain joins TRBV20-1 to TRBJ1-3; 8 nucleotides agree with TRBD1. Germline CDR1 and CDR2: DFQATT and SNEGSKA (reference sequence). CDR3 length: 18 residues. V was clipped by 0 bases and J by 0 bases; unmatched bases: 10. In DNA, the CDR3 is TGCAGTGCTAGAGATCCCCGGACAGGGACTTTCTCTGGAAACACCATATATTTT. This translates into CSARDPRTGTFSGNTIYF.

The genes are TRBV27 and TRBJ2-5; 10 bases match TRBD1. J gave up 2 bases and V 11 bases, and 5 bases lay outside the gene matches. This CDR3 contains 13 residues. Germline lookup yields CDR1 MNHEY and CDR2 SMNVEV (reference sequence). For the CDR3, the DNA is TGTGCCCCCGGACAGGGGGATCAAGAGACCCAGTACTTC. Amino acids: CAPGQGDQETQYF.

CDR3 sequence: CARRLAGGIKQYF. CDR3 in DNA: TGTGCCAGACGACTAGCGGGGGGGATAAAGCAGTACTTC. This rearrangement joins TRBV28 to TRBJ2-7, with TRBD2 identical over 14 bases. CDR1 MDHEN and CDR2 SYDVKM come from the germline V gene. V lost 9 bases and J lost 8; bases outside the gene matches: 6. The CDR3 spans 13 residues.

This clonotype has only one observation. The V gene is TRBV7-8, the J gene TRBJ1-1, with 7 bases lining up with TRBD1. Per germline, CDR1 SGHVS and CDR2 FQNEAQ. The V segment lost 5 bases and the J segment 0 bases; nucleotides outside the gene matches: 21. The CDR3 contains 20 residues. The CDR3 sequence is CASSVERDRLYRRMNTEAFF. Written as DNA, the CDR3 is TGTGCCAGCAGCGTCGAACGGGACAGACTCTATCGGCGGATGAACACTGAAGCTTTCTTT.